This passage covers 22 T cell receptor beta chains from one sample sequenced in a study of blood T cell repertoires in COVID-19. The table came from immunoSEQ multiplex PCR; TCRdb's copy has only in-frame clones and leaves some out. Of some 98,000 clones listed, 80% are singletons. Material for sequencing was peripheral blood. These receptors all come from a human donor in a cohort sampled during active COVID-19.

This clone was recorded once. The V and J genes are TRBV4-1 and TRBJ2-6; 11 nucleotides align to TRBD1. The CDR3 totals 17 residues. Germline-derived CDR1 and CDR2 are MGHRA and YSYEKL. Unmatched junction bases numbered 4, after V lost 4 bases and J lost 2 bases. The CDR3 region is CASSRTGGEAGANVLTF. CDR3 coding DNA: TGCGCCAGCAGCCGGACAGGGGGCGAGGCTGGGGCCAACGTCCTGACTTTC.

There are a few counts of this clone. The chain combines TRBV2 with TRBJ2-7; TRBD2 agrees at 7 bases. The germline CDR1 and CDR2 sequences are SNHLY and FYNNEI. The CDR3 is 13 amino acids. With 7 bases clipped from V and 3 bases from J, the junction kept 6 bases outside the gene matches. CDR3 coding DNA: TGTGCCAGCACCCCTAGCGGCTTCTACGAGCAGTACTTC. This translates into CASTPSGFYEQYF.

The J gene is TRBJ1-5, the V gene TRBV18, with 9 bases aligning to TRBD1. The CDR3 sequence is 14 residues long. The germline V gene has CDR1 KGHSH and CDR2 LQKENI. Trimming took 5 bases from V and 4 from J; bases not matched to a gene: 3. The CDR3 DNA follows: TGTGCCAGCTCAACCGGGACAGGGAATCAGCCCCAGCATTTT. The encoded protein is CASSTGTGNQPQHF.

The gene calls are TRBV13 and TRBJ2-1, with TRBD2 matching over 13 bases. The V gene end was trimmed by 5 bases and the J gene end by 6 bases; junction bases not matched to a gene: 4. Germline CDR1 PRHDT, CDR2 FYEKMQ (reference sequence). The CDR3 is 15 amino acids. The CDR3 DNA reads as TGTGCCAGCAGCCCCCGGACTAGCGGGGGCAATGAGCAGTTCTTC. Encoded protein: CASSPRTSGGNEQFF.

The gene calls are TRBV28 and TRBJ2-7; 8 bases line up with TRBD2. CDR3 size: 14 residues. Germline loops: CDR1 MDHEN, CDR2 SYDVKM. V shed 8 bases and J 2 bases; nucleotides not matched to a gene: 8. The CDR3 loop is CASRPPGGTYEQYF. CDR3 DNA sequence: TGTGCCAGCCGCCCCCCGGGGGGGACCTACGAGCAGTACTTC.

V gene TRBV30 combines with J gene TRBJ1-6; 10 bases are a match to TRBD1. The ends lost 5 bases at V and 7 bases at J; junction bases unmatched: 2. In germline, CDR1 is GTSNPN, CDR2 SVGIG (reference sequence). The CDR3 has 13 amino acids. CDR3 nucleotides: TGTGCCTGGTGGGACAGGGGCAATTCACCCCTCCACTTT. Its protein is CAWWDRGNSPLHF.

This clone turned up a few times. This sequence joins TRBV19 and TRBJ2-1; TRBD2 is a possible D gene (5 bases). CDR1 and CDR2 (germline): LNHDA, SQIVND (reference sequence). This CDR3 region has 14 residues. The V gene lost 10 bases and the J gene lost 0 bases, with 13 bases spanning the gap. The DNA for the CDR3 is TGTGCCACCCCAAGCGGCAGCTCCTACAATGAGCAGTTCTTC. It translates to CATPSGSSYNEQFF.

V usage is TRBV3-1 (or the pseudogene TRBV3-2) and J usage is TRBJ1-4, with D perhaps TRBD1 (6 bases). Trimming shortened V by 1 base and J by 6 bases, and 15 bases separated the two germline ends. This CDR3 has 16 residues. The germline CDR1 and CDR2 sequences are LGHDT and YNNKEL (reference sequence). The CDR3 loop reads CASSQGMGTSHEKLFF. CDR3 bases: TGTGCCAGCAGCCAAGGGATGGGGACATCCCATGAAAAACTGTTTTTT.

This rearrangement joins TRBV19 to TRBJ1-1, with D unclear. V gave up 1 base and J gave up 1 base, with 7 bases separating them. Germline-derived CDR1 and CDR2 are LNHDA and SQIVND (reference sequence). The CDR3 extends over 14 amino acids. As DNA, the CDR3 is TGTGCCAGTAGTATAGTTGGAGCGAACACTGAAGCTTTCTTT. Its translation is CASSIVGANTEAFF.

The chain combines TRBV6-4 with TRBJ2-5; 7 nucleotides align to TRBD1. V trimming: 4 bases; J trimming: 7 bases; junction bases outside the gene matches: 6. Germline loops: CDR1 MRHNA, CDR2 SNTAGT. The CDR3 contains 13 residues. The CDR3 here is CASSVDRVGTQYF. The CDR3 nucleotides read TGTGCCAGCAGTGTAGACAGGGTTGGGACCCAGTACTTC.

This chain connects TRBV6-5 to TRBJ1-6, with D possibly matching TRBD1 (6 bases). The CDR3 consists of 15 residues. Germline V gene lookup returns CDR1 MNHEY and CDR2 SVGAGI. V was trimmed by 8 bases and J by 3 bases, leaving 14 bases between them. The CDR3 DNA follows: TGTGCCAGCGGCCGGGGGGCGGGCTATAATTCACCCCTCCACTTT. Translation: CASGRGAGYNSPLHF.

The chain is built from TRBV2 and TRBJ1-2; 7 bases agree with TRBD1. This CDR3 region has 14 residues. The V gene end was trimmed by 6 bases and the J gene end by 5 bases; junction bases not matched to a gene: 9. Germline assignment: CDR1 SNHLY and CDR2 FYNNEI. CDR3 DNA: TGTGCCAGCAGGGGCGACAGGGTGAGGTATGGCTACACCTTC. Its translation: CASRGDRVRYGYTF.

This clone was found a few times. J is TRBJ2-7 and V is TRBV4-1; 8 nucleotides match TRBD1. Germline-derived CDR1 and CDR2 are MGHRA and YSYEKL. This CDR3 region has 18 residues. Unmatched junction bases numbered 13, after V lost 1 base and J lost 2 bases. CDR3 nucleotide sequence: TGCGCCAGCAGCCAAGGGCCGTTGCAGGGGGCGCGCCCCTACGAGCAGTACTTC. Its protein product is CASSQGPLQGARPYEQYF.

A single count supports this clone. The chain joins TRBV30 to TRBJ2-7; 7 bases line up with TRBD2. V gave up 2 bases and J gave up 6 bases; unmatched junction bases: 1. The CDR3 sequence is 11 residues long. Germline V gene data show CDR1 as GTSNPN and CDR2 as SVGIG (reference sequence). This chain's CDR3 is CAWSWEGEQYF. The CDR3 DNA reads as TGTGCCTGGAGTTGGGAGGGCGAGCAGTACTTC.

The chain is built from TRBV4-2 and TRBJ2-2; TRBD2 agrees at 8 bases. This CDR3 is 15 amino acids long. V was pared by 4 bases and J by 5 bases, with 6 bases of the junction left unmatched. The germline V gene encodes CDR1 LGHNA and CDR2 YNFKEQ. The CDR3 DNA is TGTGCCAGCAGCCTGAGGGCTAGCGGGACCGGGGAGCTGTTTTTT. It translates to CASSLRASGTGELFF.

The chain uses TRBV24-1 and TRBJ2-2, with 9 nucleotides matching TRBD2. CDR1 and CDR2 from the germline V gene are KGHDR and SFDVKD. The CDR3 is 18 residues long. V lost 4 bases and J lost 3; bases outside the gene matches: 11. CDR3 bases: TGTGCCACCAGTGACACTCCCGGGACTAGCACATACACCGGGGAGCTGTTTTTT. This codes for CATSDTPGTSTYTGELFF.

The rearrangement links TRBV4-2 to TRBJ2-2; 7 nucleotides match TRBD2. The CDR3 loop spans 15 amino acids. The germline V gene encodes CDR1 LGHNA and CDR2 YNFKEQ. The V and J ends lost 1 base and 1 base, in that order; junction bases with no gene match: 0. CDR3 loop: CASSQAGGNTGELFF. In DNA form, the CDR3 reads TGTGCCAGCAGCCAAGCGGGAGGGAACACCGGGGAGCTGTTTTTT.

The chain couples TRBV30 to TRBJ2-7; 8 positions match TRBD1. Trimming at V came to 3 bases and at J to 5 bases, leaving 6 bases not matched to a gene. The germline V gene encodes CDR1 GTSNPN and CDR2 SVGIG (reference sequence). The CDR3 is made up of 13 amino acids. In DNA, the CDR3 is TGTGCCTGGAGAGACAGGGGAGCGAACGAGCAGTACTTC. Its protein product is CAWRDRGANEQYF.

This clone is categorized as medium-sized. The gene calls are TRBV5-4 and TRBJ2-7; 7 bases agree with TRBD1. CDR1 and CDR2 from the germline V gene are SGHNT and YYREEE (reference sequence). J lost 0 bases, V lost 4 bases, and 7 bases had no gene match. The CDR3 has 15 amino acids. In DNA, the CDR3 is TGTGCCAGCAGCCCCGACAGGGTTAGCTCCTACGAGCAGTACTTC. As protein: CASSPDRVSSYEQYF.

This rearrangement joins TRBV5-1 to TRBJ1-4; tentative D call: TRBD1 (5 bases). With 2 bases removed from V and 2 bases from J, the gap between germline ends came to 13 bases. This CDR3 has 16 residues. The germline V gene has CDR1 SGHRS and CDR2 YFSETQ. For the CDR3, the DNA is TGCGCCAGCAGCTTACATCCGGAGGGGACTAATGAAAAACTGTTTTTT. Translating gives CASSLHPEGTNEKLFF.

The V gene is TRBV24-1, the J gene TRBJ1-4; perhaps TRBD1 as D (6 bases). Trimming removed 3 bases at V and 5 bases at J, with 21 bases between. Germline values: CDR1 KGHDR, CDR2 SFDVKD. CDR3 length: 18 residues. The DNA of the CDR3 is TGTGCCACCAGTGATACCCGCCTGGTGGCAGGGGAAAATGAAAAACTGTTTTTT. This codes for CATSDTRLVAGENEKLFF.

The chain couples TRBV3-1 (or the pseudogene TRBV3-2) to TRBJ1-2, with 10 bases lining up with TRBD1. The germline gives CDR1 LGHDT, CDR2 YNNKEL (reference sequence). This CDR3 is 15 amino acids long. The ends lost 4 bases at V and 7 bases at J; junction bases unmatched: 9. This chain's CDR3 is CASSRRTGTGVGYTF. The CDR3, as DNA: TGTGCCAGCAGCCGCCGCACCGGGACAGGGGTTGGCTACACCTTC.